This T cell receptor (beta chain) derives from a study of blood T cell repertoires in COVID-19. Study information: The study drew acute and convalescent COVID-19 samples from the United States, Italy and Spain.

This clone has just a few counts. The trim removed 1 base at V and 1 base at J, leaving 9 bases unmatched. The CDR3 has 17 residues. CDR1 is LNHDA and CDR2 is SQIVND in the germline V gene (reference sequence). The data were produced by immunoSEQ multiplex PCR, yet TCRdb's version contains in-frame clones alone and is incomplete. Of roughly 290,000 clones in the sample, 75% to 90% were seen once. Assignment of participants to cohorts was predicated upon participant-reported clinical history. This chain connects TRBV19 to TRBJ1-2; 7 nucleotides match TRBD1. The clonotype originates from a woman aged 25 to 39 who had recovered from COVID-19. The sequenced sample consisted of PBMCs or T cells enriched from blood (not recorded which). The CDR3 here is CASSIVLRDSHNYGYTF. The CDR3 DNA reads as TGTGCCAGTAGTATAGTCCTCCGGGACAGCCATAACTATGGCTACACCTTC.